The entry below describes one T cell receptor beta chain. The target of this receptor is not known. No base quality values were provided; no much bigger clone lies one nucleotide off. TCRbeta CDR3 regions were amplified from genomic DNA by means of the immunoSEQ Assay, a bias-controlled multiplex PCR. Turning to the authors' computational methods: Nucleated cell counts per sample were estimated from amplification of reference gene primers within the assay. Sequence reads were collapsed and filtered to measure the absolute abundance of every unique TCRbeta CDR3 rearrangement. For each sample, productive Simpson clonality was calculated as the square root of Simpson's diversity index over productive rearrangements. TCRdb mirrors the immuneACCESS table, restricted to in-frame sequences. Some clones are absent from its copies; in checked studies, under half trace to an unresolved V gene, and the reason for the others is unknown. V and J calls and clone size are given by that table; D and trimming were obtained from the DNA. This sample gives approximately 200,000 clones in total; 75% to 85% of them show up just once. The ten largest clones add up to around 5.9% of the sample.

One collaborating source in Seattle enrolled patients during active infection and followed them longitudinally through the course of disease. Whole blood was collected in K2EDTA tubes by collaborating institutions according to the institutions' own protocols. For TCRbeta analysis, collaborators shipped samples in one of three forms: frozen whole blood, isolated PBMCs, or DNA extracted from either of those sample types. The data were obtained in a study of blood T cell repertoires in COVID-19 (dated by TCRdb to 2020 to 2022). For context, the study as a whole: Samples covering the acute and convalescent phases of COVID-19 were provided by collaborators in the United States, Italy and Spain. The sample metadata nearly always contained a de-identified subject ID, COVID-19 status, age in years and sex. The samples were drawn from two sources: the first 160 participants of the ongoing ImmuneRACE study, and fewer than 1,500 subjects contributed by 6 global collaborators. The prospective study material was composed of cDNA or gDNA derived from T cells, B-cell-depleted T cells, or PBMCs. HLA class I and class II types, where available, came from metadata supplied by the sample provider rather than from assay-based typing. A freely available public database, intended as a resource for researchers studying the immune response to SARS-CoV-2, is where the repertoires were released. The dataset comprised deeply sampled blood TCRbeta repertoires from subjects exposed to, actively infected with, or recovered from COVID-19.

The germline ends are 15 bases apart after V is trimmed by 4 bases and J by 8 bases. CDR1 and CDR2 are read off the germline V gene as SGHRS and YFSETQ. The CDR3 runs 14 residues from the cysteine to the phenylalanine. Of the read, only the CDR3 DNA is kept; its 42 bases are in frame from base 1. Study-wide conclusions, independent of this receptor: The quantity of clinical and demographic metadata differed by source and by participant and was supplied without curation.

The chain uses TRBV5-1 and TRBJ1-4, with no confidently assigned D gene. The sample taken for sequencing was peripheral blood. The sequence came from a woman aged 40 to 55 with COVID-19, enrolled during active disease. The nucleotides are TGCGCCAGCAGCGTTGGCTTGAGAGGGGAAAAACTGTTTTTT. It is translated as CASSVGLRGEKLFF.